The 27 T cell receptor beta chains given below trace back to one sample, sequenced in a study of shared T cell receptors in the human thymus. Produced via immunoSEQ multiplex PCR; TCRdb's table is partial and in-frame only. Of around 730,000 clones in the sample, 80% to 90% are singletons; the top ten hold 0.0095% to 0.013%. These sequences were also reported in another study, on human thymus T cells.

Source material: thymocytes. These receptors were collected from a girl less than two years old with a congenital heart defect.

The chain recombines TRBV28 with TRBJ2-6; D gene uncertain. The CDR3 totals 15 residues. Trimming left V 1 base short and J 0 bases short, with 4 bases between. Germline values: CDR1 MDHEN, CDR2 SYDVKM. The CDR3 loop is CASSLSVSGANVLTF. The CDR3 DNA is TGTGCCAGCAGTTTATCCGTCTCTGGGGCCAACGTCCTGACTTTC.

The sample holds one count of this clone. As DNA, the CDR3 is TGTGCCAGCAGCTCAGAGGGGACAGGTCCTATGTGGGGCTACACCTTC. Amino acid sequence: CASSSEGTGPMWGYTF. The genes are TRBV7-9 and TRBJ1-2; 8 bases map to TRBD1. The J segment lost 8 bases and the V segment lost 4 bases, leaving 15 bases of the junction unmatched. The CDR3 loop spans 16 amino acids. Germline CDR1 SEHNR, CDR2 FQNEAQ (reference sequence).

This CDR3 reads CASSLKLAGVYNEQFF. The DNA for the CDR3 is TGTGCCAGCAGCCTGAAACTAGCGGGGGTCTACAATGAGCAGTTCTTC. The chain uses TRBV7-6 and TRBJ2-1; 11 nucleotides align to TRBD2. The ends lost 5 bases at V and 3 bases at J; junction bases unmatched: 6. There are 16 residues in the CDR3. CDR1 is SGHVS and CDR2 is FNYEAQ in the germline V gene.

The chain links TRBV7-2 to TRBJ2-5; 12 nucleotides line up with TRBD2. The CDR3 is 15 amino acids. The germline gives CDR1 SGHTA, CDR2 FQGNSA. V lost 5 bases, J lost 5 bases, and 6 bases stayed unmatched. Here the CDR3 reads CASSATSGGIETQYF. The CDR3 DNA reads as TGTGCCAGCAGCGCGACTAGCGGGGGCATTGAGACCCAGTACTTC.

This chain connects TRBV5-1 to TRBJ1-4; 8 positions agree with TRBD1. This CDR3 contains 15 residues. The germline V gene has CDR1 SGHRS and CDR2 YFSETQ. V was clipped by 4 bases and J by 3 bases; unmatched bases: 5. CDR3 sequence: CASSAGTGPNEKLFF. The CDR3 DNA sequence: TGCGCCAGCAGCGCCGGGACAGGACCTAATGAAAAACTGTTTTTT.

CDR3: CASSEPLPRAKNIQYF. The DNA of the CDR3 is TGTGCCAGCAGTGAACCCCTCCCGAGGGCCAAAAACATTCAGTACTTC. The rearrangement links TRBV6-1 to TRBJ2-4; D unclear. Trimming cost V 2 bases and J 1 base, with 12 bases left between them. This CDR3 has 16 amino acids. The germline gives CDR1 MNHNS, CDR2 SASEGT.

This sequence joins TRBV4-1 and TRBJ1-4; 7 positions match TRBD1. The CDR3 runs to 16 residues. V was pared by 3 bases and J by 5 bases, with 9 bases of the junction left unmatched. The V gene's germline CDR1 is MGHRA and CDR2 YSYEKL. CDR3 DNA sequence: TGCGCCAGCAGCCACCAACCGGGACAGCGAAATGAAAAACTGTTTTTT. Its protein product is CASSHQPGQRNEKLFF.

Details on this clone: The DNA is left out, because the CDR3 cannot be placed on it with certainty; the CDR3 is given as TCRdb lists it. The chain carries TRBV18 and TRBJ1-1; TRBD1, as called in the table, went unchecked against the DNA. The germline CDR1 and CDR2 sequences are KGHSH and LQKENI. The CDR3 spans 19 residues, counting both ends. Here the CDR3 reads CASSPPGGHIFWGNTEAFF.

The rearrangement joins TRBV5-5 to TRBJ2-5; the D is unclear. Per germline, CDR1 SGHKS and CDR2 YYEKEE (reference sequence). The CDR3 is 14 residues long. Trimming left V 0 bases short and J 2 bases short, with 8 bases between. This CDR3 is CASSLGLMQETQYF. For the CDR3, the DNA is TGTGCCAGCAGCTTGGGACTGATGCAAGAGACCCAGTACTTC.

This rearrangement joins TRBV5-1 to TRBJ1-6; D gene uncertain. This CDR3 comprises 18 residues. V lost 0 bases and J lost 0, with 13 bases in between. Germline V CDR1 and CDR2: SGHRS, YFSETQ. DNA for the CDR3: TGCGCCAGCAGCTTGGAACGGAGCATGAGCTCCTATAATTCACCCCTCCACTTT. Protein sequence: CASSLERSMSSYNSPLHF.

In its sample, this clone was seen once. The chain recombines TRBV5-1 with TRBJ2-7; 8 nucleotides line up with TRBD1. The V gene end was trimmed by 4 bases and the J gene end by 5 bases; junction bases not matched to a gene: 11. The CDR3 covers 15 residues. Germline V CDR1 and CDR2: SGHRS, YFSETQ. The CDR3 spells CASSPWTGRQDEQYF. For the CDR3, the DNA is TGCGCCAGCAGCCCTTGGACAGGGCGCCAGGACGAGCAGTACTTC.

This sequence joins TRBV27 and TRBJ2-2; a weak D match, TRBD2 (6 bases). The germline CDR1 and CDR2 sequences are MNHEY and SMNVEV (reference sequence). This CDR3 contains 15 residues. Trimming shortened V by 4 bases and J by 0 bases, and 9 bases separated the two germline ends. The CDR3: CASSYRESNTGELFF. The CDR3 region has the DNA TGTGCCAGCAGTTACCGGGAGTCGAACACCGGGGAGCTGTTTTTT.

The chain employs TRBV5-1 and TRBJ2-7, with 8 bases that match TRBD1. The germline CDR1 and CDR2 sequences are SGHRS and YFSETQ. V gave up 2 bases and J gave up 5 bases; unmatched junction bases: 15. The CDR3 sequence is 17 residues long. The CDR3 nucleotides read TGCGCCAGCAGCTTCTTGGTGAGAAGACAGGGGTGGGACGAGCAGTACTTC. This encodes CASSFLVRRQGWDEQYF.

V is TRBV19 and J is TRBJ2-6; D not resolved. The CDR3 is made up of 15 amino acids. Germline V gene data show CDR1 as LNHDA and CDR2 as SQIVND (reference sequence). Trimming removed 3 bases from V and 0 bases from J, with 6 bases in between. The CDR3: CASSMTNSGANVLTF. CDR3 bases: TGTGCCAGTAGTATGACAAACTCTGGGGCCAACGTCCTGACTTTC.

This sequence joins TRBV11-2 and TRBJ1-3; TRBD1 aligns across 7 bases. The CDR3 runs to 17 residues. V lost 5 bases to trimming and J lost 1 base; unmatched junction nucleotides: 11. Germline assignment: CDR1 SGHAT and CDR2 FQNNGV. The DNA for the CDR3 is TGTGCCAGCAGCCGGGACAGAGAGTTTCCATCTGGAAACACCATATATTTT. Its protein is CASSRDREFPSGNTIYF.

The sample holds one count of this clone. The genes are TRBV5-1 and TRBJ2-5, with TRBD1 matching 8 bases. Trimming cost V 4 bases and J 2 bases; bases outside gene matches: 7. CDR1 and CDR2 from the germline V gene are SGHRS and YFSETQ. The CDR3 spans 15 residues. CDR3 DNA: TGCGCCAGCAGCCGTTATAACAGGGGGCAAGAGACCCAGTACTTC. Translation: CASSRYNRGQETQYF.

The V and J genes are TRBV19 and TRBJ2-6; tentative D call: TRBD2 (5 bases). V lost 11 bases, J lost 0 bases, and 23 bases lay in between. This CDR3 spans 18 amino acids. Germline V gene data show CDR1 as LNHDA and CDR2 as SQIVND (reference sequence). In nucleotides, the CDR3 is TGTGCCTCCCGCACCGGAATACGGGGAGTCTCTGGGGCCAACGTCCTGACTTTC. This encodes CASRTGIRGVSGANVLTF.

This sequence joins TRBV4-3 and TRBJ2-7; possible D gene TRBD1, 5 bases. The V end was cut by 0 bases, the J end by 3 bases, with 12 bases between. The length of the CDR3 is 15 residues. Germline assignment: CDR1 LGHNA and CDR2 YSLEER. The CDR3 DNA follows: TGCGCCAGCAGCCAAGAAGGCAGGGTAGGCTACGAGCAGTACTTC. Amino acid sequence: CASSQEGRVGYEQYF.

The chain carries TRBV5-1 and TRBJ1-1; tentative D call: TRBD1 (5 bases). V gave up 0 bases and J gave up 4 bases, with 13 bases separating them. CDR3 length: 15 amino acids. Germline CDR1 reads SGHRS; CDR2 reads YFSETQ. For the CDR3, the DNA is TGCGCCAGCAGCTTGGTAGGGGCCGGGGGCACTGAAGCTTTCTTT. It is translated as CASSLVGAGGTEAFF.

This chain links TRBV4-2 with TRBJ1-1, with 7 bases lining up with TRBD1. Germline CDR1 and CDR2: LGHNA and YNFKEQ. The length of the CDR3 is 21 residues. The junction had 24 bases not matched to a gene; V was cut back by 4 bases and J by 1 base. CDR3: CASSPAHQTGPRRSRNTEAFF. CDR3 nucleotides: TGTGCCAGCAGCCCAGCCCATCAGACAGGGCCCCGGCGATCGAGGAACACTGAAGCTTTCTTT.

The DNA for the CDR3 is TGTGCCAGCAGGGGGCAGGAGAGCACAGATACGCAGTATTTT. It specifies CASRGQESTDTQYF. The chain couples TRBV5-5 to TRBJ2-3; possible D gene TRBD1, 5 bases. V shed 5 bases and J shed 0 bases, with 10 bases lying between them. Germline CDR1 and CDR2: SGHKS and YYEKEE (reference sequence). This CDR3 comprises 14 residues.

V gene TRBV6-4 combines with J gene TRBJ1-6, with 11 bases identical to TRBD1. Germline CDR1 and CDR2: MRHNA and SNTAGT. The V gene end was trimmed by 7 bases and the J gene end by 5 bases; junction bases not matched to a gene: 7. This CDR3 contains 16 residues. The CDR3 region is CASNGQGAVDNSPLHF. The CDR3 nucleotides are TGTGCCAGCAACGGACAGGGGGCGGTGGATAATTCACCCCTCCACTTT.

The gene calls are TRBV18 and TRBJ2-7; D may be TRBD1 (5 bases). V was trimmed by 1 base and J by 4 bases, leaving 14 bases between them. The germline gives CDR1 KGHSH, CDR2 LQKENI. The CDR3 is made up of 15 amino acids. The CDR3 sequence: CASSPRKTTVYEQYF. In DNA, the CDR3 is TGTGCCAGCTCACCACGAAAGACGACAGTTTACGAGCAGTACTTC.

The V and J genes are TRBV19 and TRBJ2-7; TRBD1 matches 10 bases. The CDR3 covers 18 residues. CDR1 is LNHDA, CDR2 SQIVND, per germline (reference sequence). V dropped 6 bases and J dropped 1; count of bases not matched to a gene: 15. The CDR3 bases are TGTGCCAGTAGCCAACGACCTTCCGGGACAGGGGTTTCCTACGAGCAGTACTTC. This encodes CASSQRPSGTGVSYEQYF.

The gene calls are TRBV6-5 and TRBJ2-7; TRBD1 matches at 9 bases. J lost 1 base, V lost 6 bases, and 7 bases had no gene match. The CDR3 covers 15 residues. CDR1 and CDR2 from the germline V gene are MNHEY and SVGAGI. This CDR3 is CASSPGTGPSYEQYF. In DNA, the CDR3 is TGTGCCAGCAGCCCAGGGACAGGGCCTTCCTACGAGCAGTACTTC.

The chain is built from TRBV19 and TRBJ1-2, with D possibly being TRBD1 (5 bases). The CDR3 sequence is 14 residues long. The V end lost 7 bases, the J end lost 2 bases, and 14 bases lay between the germline ends. Germline CDR1 is LNHDA and CDR2 is SQIVND (reference sequence). The CDR3 DNA follows: TGTGCCAGTACGCTCACCGGGGGGAACTATGGCTACACCTTC. It is translated as CASTLTGGNYGYTF.

This CDR3 reads CASSMRGLNRGEKLFF. CDR3 coding DNA: TGTGCCAGTAGTATGCGGGGACTGAATCGAGGTGAAAAACTGTTTTTT. This chain links TRBV19 with TRBJ1-4, with D perhaps TRBD1 (5 bases). V was cut by 3 bases and J by 7 bases, with 18 bases left in between. There are 16 residues in the CDR3. CDR1 LNHDA and CDR2 SQIVND come from the germline V gene (reference sequence).